The T cell receptor (beta chain) described here comes from a study of T cell repertoires in cytomegalovirus infection (dated by TCRdb to the late 2010s). Study-wide context: Alongside well-studied HLA-B-restricted epitopes, the peptide stimulations were aimed at recently identified HLA-C-restricted CMV epitopes, whose presentation resists viral immunomodulation. Donor HLA type was relevant to the analysis, as public TCR beta signatures indicated carriage of CMV infection together with the matching HLA type. What the study reported, not specific to this receptor: Cumulative frequency of public TCR beta family members discriminated carriers of CMV infection plus the relevant HLA type in this cohort and an independent approximately 350-donor cohort. In the ex vivo response, HLA-C-restricted CMV-specific TCR beta clonotypes were dominant, and in two of eight donors the single most frequent clonotype came from this HLA-C-restricted group.

This clonotype was picked up a small number of times. It lacks a known antigen. Per-base quality was not reported, and no clone a single base away is much larger than it. The germline V gene (reference sequence) provides CDR1 LNHDA and CDR2 SQIVND. From the cysteine through the phenylalanine, the CDR3 covers 13 amino acids. Only the CDR3 DNA stays, 39 bases, in frame from base 1. V has 2 bases trimmed and J has 4 bases trimmed; junction bases matching no gene number 1. In the paper's terms, the treatment or condition label means: in vitro stimulation with specific CMV peptide epitopes to enrich CMV-specific T cells. Data came from an Illumina HiSeq 1500. In TCRdb, the public reads were trimmed at Q25 with fastp and aligned with MiXCR, with productive beta chains retained. Each CDR3 protein gets just one entry, which takes the most common genes and DNA from the rows behind it. In this sample the table shows 300,000 to 400,000 distinct CDR3 sequences, around 25% of which occur a single time. About 14% of the sample is taken by the ten largest.

The rearranged segments are TRBV19 and TRBJ2-5, with 7 central nucleotides matching TRBD2. The clonotype originates from a human donor in good health (CMV status not recorded). Some clones in this sample may be carry-over from other donors' samples. The sample was cultured PBMCs, taken from culture after CMV antigen stimulation. The DNA sequence is as follows: TGTGCCAGTAGTATATCGGGGGGAGAGACCCAGTACTTC. This gives the protein CASSISGGETQYF.